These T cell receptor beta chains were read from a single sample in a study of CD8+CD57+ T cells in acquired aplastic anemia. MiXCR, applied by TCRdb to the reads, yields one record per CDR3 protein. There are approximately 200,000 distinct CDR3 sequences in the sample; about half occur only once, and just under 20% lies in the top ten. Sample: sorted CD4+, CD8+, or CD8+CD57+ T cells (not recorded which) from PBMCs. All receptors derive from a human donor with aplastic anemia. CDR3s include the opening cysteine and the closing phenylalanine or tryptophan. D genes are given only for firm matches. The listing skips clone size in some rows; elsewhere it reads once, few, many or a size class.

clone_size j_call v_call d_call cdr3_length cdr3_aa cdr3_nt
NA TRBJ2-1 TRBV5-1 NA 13 CASSLGQYNEQFF TGCGCCAGCAGCTTGGGGCAGTACAATGAGCAGTTCTTC
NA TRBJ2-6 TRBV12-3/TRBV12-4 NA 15 CASPTAGTGANVLTF TGTGCCAGCCCCACGGCAGGGACTGGGGCCAACGTCCTGACTTTC
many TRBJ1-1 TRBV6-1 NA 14 CASSEVAENTEAFF TGTGCCAGCAGTGAGGTAGCAGAAAACACTGAAGCTTTCTTT
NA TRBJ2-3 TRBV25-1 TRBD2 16 CASSEFLRGSTDTQYF TGTGCCAGCAGTGAATTCTTGCGGGGGAGCACAGATACGCAGTATTTT
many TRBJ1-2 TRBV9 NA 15 CASSPRGGGQYGYTF TGTGCCAGCAGCCCCCGGGGAGGTGGGCAATATGGCTACACCTTC
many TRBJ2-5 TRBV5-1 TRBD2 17 CASSLGLTSGTQETQYF TGCGCCAGCAGCTTGGGGCTGACTAGCGGGACCCAAGAGACCCAGTACTTC
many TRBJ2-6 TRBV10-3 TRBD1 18 CAISETETGISGANVLTF TGTGCCATCAGTGAGACTGAGACAGGGATCTCTGGGGCCAACGTCCTGACTTTC
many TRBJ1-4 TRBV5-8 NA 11 CASIVGEKLFF TGTGCCAGCATAGTGGGGGAAAAACTGTTTTTT
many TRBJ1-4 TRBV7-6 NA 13 CASAGVAEEKLFF TGTGCCAGCGCAGGGGTCGCCGAGGAAAAACTGTTTTTT
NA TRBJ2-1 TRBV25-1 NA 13 CASMYPHGSEQFF TGTGCCAGCATGTACCCACATGGGAGTGAGCAGTTCTTC
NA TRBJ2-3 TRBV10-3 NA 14 CAISEGGSTDTQYF TGTGCCATCAGTGAGGGCGGTAGCACAGATACGCAGTATTTT
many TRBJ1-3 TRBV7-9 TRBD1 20 CASSLDLGRTGPLSGNTIYF TGTGCCAGCAGCTTAGATCTGGGAAGGACAGGCCCTCTCTCTGGAAACACCATATATTTT
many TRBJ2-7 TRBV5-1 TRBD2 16 CASSYRTSGGSYEQYF TGCGCCAGCAGCTACCGAACTAGCGGGGGCTCCTACGAGCAGTACTTC
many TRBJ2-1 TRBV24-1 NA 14 CATSDTGRIGEQFF TGTGCCACCAGTGATACAGGGCGGATCGGTGAGCAGTTCTTC
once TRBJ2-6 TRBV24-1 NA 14 CATSGSSGANVLTF TGTGCCACCAGTGGCTCTAGCGGGGCCAACGTCCTGACTTTC
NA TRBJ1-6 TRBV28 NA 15 CASSPPGTRNSPLHF TGTGCCAGCAGCCCGCCGGGGACAAGGAATTCACCCCTCCACTTT
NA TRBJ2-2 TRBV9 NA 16 CASSLTGEGLFGELFF TGTGCCAGCAGCCTAACAGGGGAGGGCCTTTTCGGGGAGCTGTTTTTT
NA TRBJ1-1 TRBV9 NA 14 CASSFDPGDTEAFF TGTGCCAGCAGCTTCGACCCGGGGGACACTGAAGCTTTCTTT
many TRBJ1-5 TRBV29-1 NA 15 CSAGEGGGRNQPQHF TGCAGCGCCGGCGAGGGGGGGGGACGCAATCAGCCCCAGCATTTT
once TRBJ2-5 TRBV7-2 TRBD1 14 CASSWTGTLETQYF TGTGCCAGCAGCTGGACAGGGACTTTGGAGACCCAGTACTTC
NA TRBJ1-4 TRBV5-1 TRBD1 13 CASRTGSDEKPFF TGCGCCAGCAGGACAGGGTCGGATGAAAAACCGTTTTTT
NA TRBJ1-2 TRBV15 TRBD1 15 CATSREGTGGFGYTF TGTGCCACCAGCAGAGAAGGAACAGGGGGATTTGGCTACACCTTC
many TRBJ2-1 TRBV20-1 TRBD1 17 CSALSPPGQGVANEQFF TGCAGTGCTCTTAGTCCTCCGGGACAGGGGGTTGCCAATGAGCAGTTCTTC
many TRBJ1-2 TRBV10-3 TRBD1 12 CAIEDRGRGYTF TGTGCCATCGAAGACAGGGGCCGTGGCTACACCTTC
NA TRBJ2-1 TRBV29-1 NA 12 CSVGRQPNEQFF TGCAGCGTTGGTCGCCAGCCCAATGAGCAGTTCTTC
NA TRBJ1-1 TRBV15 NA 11 CATSGRTEAFF TGTGCCACCAGCGGCCGGACTGAAGCTTTCTTT
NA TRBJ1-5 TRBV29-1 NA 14 CSVVEEGSNQPQHF TGCAGCGTTGTCGAGGAGGGGAGCAATCAGCCCCAGCATTTT
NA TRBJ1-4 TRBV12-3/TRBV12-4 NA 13 CASSLMGAEKLFF TGTGCCAGCAGTTTAATGGGGGCGGAAAAACTGTTTTTT
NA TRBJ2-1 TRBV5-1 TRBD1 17 CASSQYGTESSYNEQFF TGCGCCAGCAGCCAGTACGGGACAGAAAGCTCCTACAATGAGCAGTTCTTC
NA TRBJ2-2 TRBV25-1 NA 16 CASSAFKGDNTGELLF TGTGCCAGCAGTGCATTTAAGGGGGATAACACCGGGGAGCTGCTTTTT
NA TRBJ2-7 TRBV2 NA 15 CASSQQTVLSYEQYF TGTGCCAGCAGTCAACAGACGGTCTTATCCTACGAGCAGTACTTC
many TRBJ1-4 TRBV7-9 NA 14 CASSPPGLGEKLFF TGTGCCAGCAGCCCGCCGGGGCTGGGTGAAAAACTGTTTTTT
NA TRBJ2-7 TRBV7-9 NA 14 CASSLRDGTYEQYF TGTGCCAGCAGCTTAAGGGACGGTACCTACGAGCAGTACTTC
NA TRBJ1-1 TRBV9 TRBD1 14 CASSPQGANTEAFF TGTGCCAGCAGCCCACAGGGGGCTAATACTGAAGCTTTCTTT
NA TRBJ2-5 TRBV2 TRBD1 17 CASRHMTGGRGKETQYF TGTGCCAGCAGGCATATGACAGGGGGGCGGGGAAAAGAGACCCAGTACTTC
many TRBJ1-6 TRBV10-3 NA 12 CAIKDYNSPLHF TGTGCCATCAAAGATTATAATTCACCCCTCCACTTT
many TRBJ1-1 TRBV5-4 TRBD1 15 CASRSLQGANTEAFF TGTGCCAGCAGGAGCCTACAGGGGGCGAACACTGAAGCTTTCTTT
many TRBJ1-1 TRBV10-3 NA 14 CAIRGQGANTEAFF TGTGCCATCAGGGGGCAGGGAGCGAACACTGAAGCTTTCTTT
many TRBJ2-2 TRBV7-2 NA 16 CASSLKSVFFTGELFF TGTGCCAGCAGCCTAAAGTCAGTTTTCTTCACCGGGGAGCTGTTTTTT
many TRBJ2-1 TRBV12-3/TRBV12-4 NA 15 CASSRGQGTYNEQFF TGTGCCAGCAGTCGGGGGCAGGGGACCTACAATGAGCAGTTCTTC
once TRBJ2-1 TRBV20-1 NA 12 CSAPLRDNEQFF TGCAGTGCCCCCCTAAGGGACAATGAGCAGTTCTTC
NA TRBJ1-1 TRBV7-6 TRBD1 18 CASSPIAPSQGPNTEAFF TGTGCCAGCAGCCCCATAGCGCCCTCACAGGGGCCCAACACTGAAGCTTTCTTT
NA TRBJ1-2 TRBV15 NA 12 CATTNLNYGYTF TGTGCCACCACCAACCTCAACTATGGCTACACCTTC
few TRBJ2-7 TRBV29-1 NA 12 CSAVVADYEQYF TGCAGCGCCGTGGTGGCAGACTACGAGCAGTACTTC
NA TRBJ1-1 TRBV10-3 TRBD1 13 CAANRGESTEAFF TGTGCCGCCAACAGGGGGGAGTCGACTGAAGCTTTCTTT
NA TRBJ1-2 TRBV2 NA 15 CASSEAGGANYGYTF TGTGCCAGCAGTGAAGCGGGGGGGGCGAACTATGGCTACACCTTC
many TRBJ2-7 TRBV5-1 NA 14 CASSPRDTSYEQYF TGCGCCAGCAGCCCCCGGGACACCTCCTACGAGCAGTACTTC
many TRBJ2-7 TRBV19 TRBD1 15 CASSPPGQYSYEQYF TGTGCCAGTAGTCCTCCGGGACAGTACTCCTACGAGCAGTACTTC
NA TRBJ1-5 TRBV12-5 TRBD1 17 CASVGGQGIESNQPQHF TGTGCTAGTGTCGGGGGACAGGGAATCGAGAGCAATCAGCCCCAGCATTTT
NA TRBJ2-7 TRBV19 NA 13 CASSIQGGEEQYF TGTGCCAGTAGTATCCAGGGGGGGGAAGAGCAGTACTTC
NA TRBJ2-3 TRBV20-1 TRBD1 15 CSARLGTGSTDTQYF TGCAGTGCTAGATTAGGGACAGGAAGCACAGATACGCAGTATTTT
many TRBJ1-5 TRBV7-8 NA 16 CASSLAGAAGNQPQHF TGTGCCAGCAGCTTAGCAGGGGCGGCTGGCAATCAGCCCCAGCATTTT
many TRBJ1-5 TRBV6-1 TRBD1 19 CASSDWTGEYPYSNQPQHF TGTGCCAGCAGCGACTGGACAGGGGAGTACCCTTATAGCAATCAGCCCCAGCATTTT
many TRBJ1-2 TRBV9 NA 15 CASSGLTQGSNGYTF TGTGCCAGCAGCGGCCTCACTCAGGGTAGTAATGGCTACACCTTC
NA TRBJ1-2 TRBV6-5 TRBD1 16 CASSDEADRSNYGYTF TGTGCCAGCAGTGACGAGGCGGACAGGTCTAACTATGGCTACACCTTC
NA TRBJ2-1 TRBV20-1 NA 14 CSAATQISYNEQFF TGCAGTGCCGCGACTCAAATCTCCTACAATGAGCAGTTCTTC
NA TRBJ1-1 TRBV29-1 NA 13 CSINRRLNTEAFF TGCAGCATTAATAGGCGACTGAACACTGAAGCTTTCTTT
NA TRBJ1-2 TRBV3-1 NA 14 CASSQAKGAGGYTF TGTGCCAGCAGCCAAGCGAAGGGCGCTGGTGGCTACACCTTC
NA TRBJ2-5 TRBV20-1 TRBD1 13 CSTTGAPQETQYF TGCAGTACTACAGGGGCACCGCAAGAGACCCAGTACTTC
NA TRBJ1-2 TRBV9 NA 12 CASSQNIYGYTF TGTGCCAGCAGCCAGAATATCTATGGCTACACCTTC